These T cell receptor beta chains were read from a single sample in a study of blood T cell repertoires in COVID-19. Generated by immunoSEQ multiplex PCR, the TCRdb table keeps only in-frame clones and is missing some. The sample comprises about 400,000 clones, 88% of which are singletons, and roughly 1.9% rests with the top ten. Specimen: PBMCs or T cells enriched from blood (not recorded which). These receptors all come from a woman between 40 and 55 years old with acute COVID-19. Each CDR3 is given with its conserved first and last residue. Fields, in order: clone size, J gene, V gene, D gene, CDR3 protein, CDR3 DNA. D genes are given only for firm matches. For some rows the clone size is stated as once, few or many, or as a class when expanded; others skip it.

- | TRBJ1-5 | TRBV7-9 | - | CASSFADRNNQPQHF | TGTGCCAGCAGCTTTGCTGACAGGAACAATCAGCCCCAGCATTTT
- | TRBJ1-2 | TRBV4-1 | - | CASSQVRGRDYGYTF | TGCGCCAGCAGCCAAGTTCGGGGAAGGGACTATGGCTACACCTTC
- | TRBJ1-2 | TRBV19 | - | CASSIGETSYGYTF | TGTGCCAGTAGTATTGGGGAGACTTCTTATGGCTACACCTTC
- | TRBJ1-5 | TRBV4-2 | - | CASSQAWANNQPQHF | TGTGCCAGCAGCCAAGCTTGGGCCAATAATCAGCCCCAGCATTTT
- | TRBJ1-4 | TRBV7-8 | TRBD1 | CASSTGQGAWDEKLFF | TGTGCCAGCAGCACGGGACAGGGGGCGTGGGATGAAAAACTGTTTTTT
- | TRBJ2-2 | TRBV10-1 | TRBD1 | CASSDRATGELFF | TGCGCCAGCAGCGACAGGGCCACCGGGGAGCTGTTTTTT
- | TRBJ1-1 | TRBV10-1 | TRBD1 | CASSGDRANTEAFF | TGCGCCAGCAGCGGCGACAGGGCGAACACTGAAGCTTTCTTT
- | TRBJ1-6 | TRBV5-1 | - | CASSLAGVGDSPLHF | TGCGCCAGCAGCTTGGCCGGAGTCGGGGATTCACCCCTCCACTTT
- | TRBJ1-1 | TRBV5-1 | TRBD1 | CASSWAPGQLNTEAFF | TGCGCCAGCAGCTGGGCACCGGGACAGCTGAACACTGAAGCTTTCTTT
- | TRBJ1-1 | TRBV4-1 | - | CASSPGIANTEAFF | TGCGCCAGCAGCCCGGGAATTGCGAACACTGAAGCTTTCTTT
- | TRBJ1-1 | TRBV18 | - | CASSPRLTAEAFF | TGTGCCAGCTCACCAAGGTTAACAGCTGAAGCTTTCTTT
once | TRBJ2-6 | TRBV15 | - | CATSNRASGANVLTF | TGTGCCACCAGTAACCGCGCGTCCGGGGCCAACGTCCTGACTTTC
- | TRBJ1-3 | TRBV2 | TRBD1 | CASSEGRGLNTIYF | TGTGCCAGCAGTGAGGGCAGGGGGCTCAACACCATATATTTT
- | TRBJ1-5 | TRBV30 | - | CAWSLNSNQPQHF | TGTGCCTGGTCCCTTAATAGCAATCAGCCCCAGCATTTT
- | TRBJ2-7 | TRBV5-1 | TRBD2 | CASSPAGTSGYEQYF | TGCGCCAGCAGTCCTGCCGGGACTAGCGGATACGAGCAGTACTTC
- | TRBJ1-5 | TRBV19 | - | CASSIDEQPQHF | TGTGCCAGTAGTATAGACGAGCAGCCCCAGCATTTT
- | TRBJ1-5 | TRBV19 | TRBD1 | CASSIARIDRGNQPQHF | TGTGCCAGTAGTATAGCACGGATCGACAGGGGCAATCAGCCCCAGCATTTT
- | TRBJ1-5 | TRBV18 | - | CASSLFSGDQPQHF | TGTGCCAGCTCACTCTTTTCGGGGGATCAGCCCCAGCATTTT
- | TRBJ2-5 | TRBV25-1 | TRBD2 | CASSEGLAGGSQETQYF | TGTGCCAGCAGTGAGGGACTAGCGGGGGGATCACAAGAGACCCAGTACTTC
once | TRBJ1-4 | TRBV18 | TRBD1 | CASSPTGGLEKLFF | TGTGCCAGCTCACCGACAGGGGGCTTGGAAAAACTGTTTTTT
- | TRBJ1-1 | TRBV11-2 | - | CASSLLGQNTEAFF | TGTGCCAGCAGCTTATTAGGACAGAACACTGAAGCTTTCTTT
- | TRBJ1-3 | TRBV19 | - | CASSIKGEAGNTIYF | TGTGCCAGTAGTATTAAGGGAGAAGCTGGAAACACCATATATTTT
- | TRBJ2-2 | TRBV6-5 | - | CASDLGGYTGELFF | TGTGCCAGCGACCTGGGGGGTTACACCGGGGAGCTGTTTTTT
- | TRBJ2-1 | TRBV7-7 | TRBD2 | CASSLVAGGRGEQFF | TGTGCCAGCAGCTTAGTAGCGGGGGGGCGAGGAGAGCAGTTCTTC
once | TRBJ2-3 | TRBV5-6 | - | CASSLLGLHTDTQYF | TGTGCCAGCAGCTTGCTAGGACTCCACACAGATACGCAGTATTTT
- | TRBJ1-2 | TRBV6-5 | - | CASRGAPGYTF | TGTGCCAGCAGGGGGGCGCCTGGCTACACCTTC
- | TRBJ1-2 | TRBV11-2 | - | CASSFGGKIYGYTF | TGTGCCAGCAGCTTCGGGGGAAAAATCTATGGCTACACCTTC
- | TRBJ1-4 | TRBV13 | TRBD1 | CASSLVGQGPATNEKLFF | TGTGCCAGCAGCTTAGTGGGACAGGGGCCGGCAACTAATGAAAAACTGTTTTTT
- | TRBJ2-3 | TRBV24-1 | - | CATSDAGVSTDTQYF | TGTGCCACCAGTGATGCAGGGGTCTCCACAGATACGCAGTATTTT
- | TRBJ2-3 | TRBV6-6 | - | CASSYVGGQTDTQYF | TGTGCCAGCAGTTATGTCGGGGGGCAGACAGATACGCAGTATTTT
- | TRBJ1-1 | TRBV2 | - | CASSTQPAFF | TGTGCCAGCAGTACACAGCCAGCTTTCTTT
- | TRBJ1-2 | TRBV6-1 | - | CASSEARDSYGYTF | TGTGCCAGCAGTGAAGCCCGTGACAGCTATGGCTACACCTTC
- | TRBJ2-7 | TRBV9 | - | CASNAGAESYEQYF | TGTGCCAGCAACGCGGGGGCAGAGTCTTACGAGCAGTACTTC
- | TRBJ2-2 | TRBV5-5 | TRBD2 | CASSLYTSGGWRPGELFF | TGTGCCAGCAGCTTGTATACTAGCGGGGGGTGGCGGCCCGGGGAGCTGTTTTTT
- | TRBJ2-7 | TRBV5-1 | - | CASSLEGVSLYEQYF | TGCGCCAGCAGCTTGGAAGGGGTCTCCCTTTACGAGCAGTACTTC